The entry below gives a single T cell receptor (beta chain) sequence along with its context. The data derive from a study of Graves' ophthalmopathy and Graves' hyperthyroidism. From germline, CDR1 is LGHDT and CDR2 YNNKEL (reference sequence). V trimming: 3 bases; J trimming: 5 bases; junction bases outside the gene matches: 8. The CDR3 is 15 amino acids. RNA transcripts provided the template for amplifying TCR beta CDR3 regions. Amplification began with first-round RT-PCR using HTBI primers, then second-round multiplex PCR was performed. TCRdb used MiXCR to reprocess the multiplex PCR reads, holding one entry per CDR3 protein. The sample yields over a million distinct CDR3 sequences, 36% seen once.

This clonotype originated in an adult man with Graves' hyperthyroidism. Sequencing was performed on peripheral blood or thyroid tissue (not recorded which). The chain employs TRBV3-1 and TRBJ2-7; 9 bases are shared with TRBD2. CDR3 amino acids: CASSHAGGPIHEQYF. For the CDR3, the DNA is TGTGCCAGCAGCCATGCGGGAGGGCCTATCCACGAGCAGTACTTC.